What follows is one T cell receptor beta chain and its context. The target antigen is unknown. Mismatch repair deficiency was confirmed in all patients, by PCR or immunohistochemistry. Three pembrolizumab responders had their TCRs sequenced. The entry originates in a study of PD-1 blockade in mismatch repair-deficient tumors. Study in general: Patients had about a dozen mismatch repair-deficient cancer types, all previously treated and progressing.

Profiling relied on immunoSEQ multiplex PCR, and the TCRdb table lists in-frame clones only, not all of them. The sample shows 40,000 or so clones, roughly three quarters of them seen only once. Germline assignment: CDR1 MRHNA and CDR2 SNTAGT. The J segment lost 3 bases and the V segment lost 2 bases, leaving 0 bases of the junction unmatched. This CDR3 region has 14 residues. Study results and limitations: Rapid post-treatment expansion, then contraction, generally preceding radiologic response, marked tumor-resident clones.

This clonotype was sampled from an adult with mismatch repair-deficient cancer. This sequence joins TRBV6-4 and TRBJ2-2; TRBD2 matches 7 bases. The specimen was peripheral blood, collected 4 weeks after starting pembrolizumab. CDR3 sequence: CASSDGGDTGELFF. In DNA, the CDR3 is TGTGCCAGCAGTGACGGGGGGGACACCGGGGAGCTGTTTTTT.